The entry below describes one T cell receptor (beta chain). V was cut by 5 bases and J by 6 bases, with 13 bases left in between. Looked up from germline, CDR1 is LNHDA and CDR2 is SQIVND (reference sequence). This CDR3 is built from 13 residues. This record comes from a study of T cell changes during pregnancy in multiple sclerosis. Produced via immunoSEQ multiplex PCR; TCRdb's table is partial and in-frame only. The data hold about 67,000 clones, with 80% to 90% observed a single time. The sample here was peripheral blood, taken in the first trimester of pregnancy. The chain couples TRBV19 to TRBJ1-1; D might be TRBD1 (6 bases). This receptor was identified in a female donor with multiple sclerosis, enrolled in a pregnancy study. CDR3 DNA sequence: TGTGCCAGTAGTCCCCAGGGGTGGGCTGAAGCTTTCTTT. Amino acid sequence: CASSPQGWAEAFF.